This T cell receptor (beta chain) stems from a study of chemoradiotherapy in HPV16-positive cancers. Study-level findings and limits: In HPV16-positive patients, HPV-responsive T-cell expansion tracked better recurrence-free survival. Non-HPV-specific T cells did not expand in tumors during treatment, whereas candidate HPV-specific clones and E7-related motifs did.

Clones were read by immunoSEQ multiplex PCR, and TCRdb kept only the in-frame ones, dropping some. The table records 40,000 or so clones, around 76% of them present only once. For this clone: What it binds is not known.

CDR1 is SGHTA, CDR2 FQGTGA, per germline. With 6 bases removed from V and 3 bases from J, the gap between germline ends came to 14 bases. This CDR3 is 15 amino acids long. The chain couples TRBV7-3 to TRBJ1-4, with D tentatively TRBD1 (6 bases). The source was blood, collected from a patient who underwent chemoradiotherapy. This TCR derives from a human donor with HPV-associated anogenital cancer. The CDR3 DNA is TGTGCCAGCAGGGCAGGGGATGTTGCTAATGAAAAACTGTTTTTT. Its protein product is CASRAGDVANEKLFF.